This paragraph reports one TCR beta chain. Its antigen remains unknown. The data belong to a study of OX40 agonist ivuxolimab in advanced cancers. Study as a whole: Allowance was made for prior anti-PD-1, anti-PD-L1 or anti-CTLA-4 therapy, and roughly 39% had some. General study findings and limits: Partial responders at 0.1-3.0 mg/kg showed near-lowest clonal expansion.

Assay used: immunoSEQ multiplex PCR; TCRdb lists only in-frame clones, some missing. The sample yields around 64,000 clones, roughly 83% seen once. This CDR3 spans 17 amino acids. With V trimmed by 4 bases and J by 4 bases, 8 bases remained unmatched. Germline CDR1 reads KGHSH; CDR2 reads LQKENI. The V and J genes are TRBV18 and TRBJ2-1; 12 bases are shared with TRBD2. Sequences were derived from CD4+ or CD8+ T cells sorted from blood, sampled in a trial of the OX40 agonist ivuxolimab. The sequence was collected from an adult with an advanced solid tumor such as melanoma, head and neck, liver or kidney cancer. This CDR3 is CASSRGKTSGGYNEQFF. The CDR3 DNA is TGTGCCAGCTCACGGGGGAAGACTAGCGGGGGTTACAATGAGCAGTTCTTC.